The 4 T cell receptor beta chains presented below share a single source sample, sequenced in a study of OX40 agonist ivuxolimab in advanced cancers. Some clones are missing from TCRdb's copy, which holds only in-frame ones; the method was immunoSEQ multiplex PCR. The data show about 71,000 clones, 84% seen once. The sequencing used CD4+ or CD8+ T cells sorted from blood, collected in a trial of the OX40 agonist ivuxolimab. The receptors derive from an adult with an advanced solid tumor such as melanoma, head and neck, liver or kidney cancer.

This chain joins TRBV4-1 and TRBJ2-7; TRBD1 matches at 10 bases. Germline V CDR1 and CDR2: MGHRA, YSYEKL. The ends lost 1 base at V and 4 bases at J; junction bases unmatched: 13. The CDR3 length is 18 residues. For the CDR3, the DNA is TGCGCCAGCAGCCAAGCCCGGAGGACGGGACAGGGGAGATACGAGCAGTACTTC. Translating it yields CASSQARRTGQGRYEQYF.

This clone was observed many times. CDR3 residues: CASQANEQYF. The CDR3 DNA sequence: TGTGCCAGCCAAGCAAACGAGCAGTACTTC. The chain links TRBV2 to TRBJ2-7, with D unresolved. Per the germline V gene, CDR1 is SNHLY and CDR2 is FYNNEI. CDR3 length: 10 residues. The ends were cut back, 8 bases at V and 5 bases at J, with 7 bases in the middle.

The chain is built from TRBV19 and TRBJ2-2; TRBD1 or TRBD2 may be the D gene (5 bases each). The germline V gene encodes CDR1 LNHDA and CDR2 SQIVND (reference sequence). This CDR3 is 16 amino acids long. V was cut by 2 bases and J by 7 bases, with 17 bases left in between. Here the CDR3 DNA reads TGTGCCAGTAGTATATATGGGACGGCCGTCGGCGGGGAGCTGTTTTTT. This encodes CASSIYGTAVGGELFF.

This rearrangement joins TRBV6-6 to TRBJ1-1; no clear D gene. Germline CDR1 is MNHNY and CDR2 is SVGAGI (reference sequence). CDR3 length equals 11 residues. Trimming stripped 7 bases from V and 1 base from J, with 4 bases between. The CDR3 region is CASKRNTEAFF. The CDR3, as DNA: TGTGCCAGCAAGAGGAACACTGAAGCTTTCTTT.